These 30 T cell receptor beta chains were sequenced from one sample in a study of shared clonotypes between healthy human individuals. The protocol was immunoSEQ multiplex PCR, while the TCRdb copy is restricted to in-frame clones and leaves out a portion. The sample lists about 1 million clones, around 78% occurring once. Source material: memory CD4+ T cells from PBMCs. As for subset: CD45RA-negative fraction. The origin of the receptors is a man between 18 and 35 years old in good health. Some clones in this sample may be carry-over from other donors' samples.

The rearrangement joins TRBV29-1 to TRBJ2-7, with TRBD2 as a possible D gene (5 bases). The CDR3 contains 14 residues. Germline assignment: CDR1 SQVTM and CDR2 ANQGSEA. V lost 6 bases and J 3 bases, leaving 18 bases between the germline ends. This CDR3 reads CSVGFGSSGYEQYF. The CDR3 nucleotides are TGCAGCGTGGGGTTTGGCTCCAGCGGCTACGAGCAGTACTTC.

The chain combines TRBV5-1 with TRBJ2-3; D is possibly TRBD1 or TRBD2 (6 bases each). V was shortened by 5 bases and J by 3 bases, with 13 bases between the two germline ends. CDR3 length: 14 residues. Germline assignment: CDR1 SGHRS and CDR2 YFSETQ. CDR3 in DNA: TGCGCCAGCAGTAACGGGGGCGGAACAGATACGCAGTATTTT. Translated, it gives CASSNGGGTDTQYF. The full variable domain, with the rest looked up from reference TRBV5-1 and TRBJ2-3, is KAGVTQTPRYLIKTRGQQVTLSCSPISGHRSVSWYQQTPGQGLQFLFEYFSETQRNKGNFPGRFSGRQFSNSRSEMNVSTLELGDSALYLCASSNGGGTDTQYFGPGTRLTVL.

This chain joins TRBV5-6 and TRBJ2-5; 12 bases line up with TRBD2. Losses at the gene ends were 4 bases for V and 4 bases for J; bases not matched to a gene: 11. Germline values: CDR1 SGHDT, CDR2 YYEEEE. This CDR3 is built from 17 residues. CDR3 region: CASSQRWTSGEGETQYF. The CDR3 coding sequence is TGTGCCAGCAGCCAAAGGTGGACTAGCGGGGAGGGAGAGACCCAGTACTTC.

The chain combines TRBV6-6 with TRBJ1-5, with D uncertain. Germline values: CDR1 MNHNY, CDR2 SVGAGI (reference sequence). V shed 10 bases and J shed 5 bases, with 18 bases lying between them. There are 14 residues in the CDR3. The CDR3 reads CATNTGRWYQPQHF. CDR3 coding DNA: TGTGCCACCAACACGGGGAGGTGGTATCAGCCCCAGCATTTT.

The chain carries TRBV4-1 and TRBJ2-1; TRBD2 is a possible D gene (7 bases). Germline V gives CDR1 MGHRA, CDR2 YSYEKL. The length of the CDR3 is 16 residues. Trimming removed 2 bases at V and 3 bases at J, with 14 bases between. This chain's CDR3 is CASSQLRGGFYNEQFF. In DNA, the CDR3 is TGCGCCAGCAGCCAATTGAGGGGGGGGTTCTACAATGAGCAGTTCTTC.

To note about this clone: Possible read error: a much larger clone is one base away. The chain joins TRBV2 to TRBJ1-1; 10 bases match TRBD1. CDR3 length: 13 residues. CDR1 SNHLY and CDR2 FYNNEI come from the germline V gene. Trimming took 6 bases from V and 4 from J; bases not matched to a gene: 2. CDR3 bases: TGTGCCAGCAGAGGACAGGGGGGCACTGAAGCTTTCTTT. It codes for CASRGQGGTEAFF.

The CDR3 DNA is TGTGCCAGCAGCAGGGCCCGATATGGCTACACCTTC. Residues: CASSRARYGYTF. V is TRBV28 and J is TRBJ1-2; D is possibly TRBD1 (5 bases). The CDR3 consists of 12 residues. V lost 6 bases and J lost 5, with 10 bases in between. Per germline, CDR1 MDHEN and CDR2 SYDVKM.

This chain links TRBV6-5 with TRBJ2-5; the match to TRBD1 covers 9 bases. V lost 6 bases and J lost 7; bases outside the gene matches: 6. Germline lookup yields CDR1 MNHEY and CDR2 SVGAGI. The CDR3 extends over 13 amino acids. CDR3 nucleotides: TGTGCCAGCAGGGAGGGGACAGGGACGACCCAGTACTTC. Translation: CASREGTGTTQYF.

This chain joins TRBV28 and TRBJ2-7; 7 bases align to TRBD1. Germline loops: CDR1 MDHEN, CDR2 SYDVKM. The ends lost 6 bases at V and 2 bases at J; junction bases unmatched: 10. The length of the CDR3 is 15 residues. For the CDR3, the DNA is TGTGCCAGCAGCACGACGGGGACAGCAACCTACGAGCAGTACTTC. Its protein product is CASSTTGTATYEQYF.

V gene TRBV5-4 combines with J gene TRBJ2-1; D unresolved. The V end was cut by 1 base, the J end by 8 bases, with 7 bases between. The length of the CDR3 is 12 residues. CDR1 and CDR2 from the germline V gene are SGHNT and YYREEE (reference sequence). CDR3 bases: TGTGCCAGCAGCTTGCGCCGGGATGAGCAGTTCTTC. This sequence encodes CASSLRRDEQFF.

Comment on this clone: Germline is not matched at one junction end, which may reflect a read error. Other DNA sequences in this sample translate to the same CDR3. The chain has TRBV30 and TRBJ2-1, with D uncertain. CDR1 GTSNPN and CDR2 SVGIG come from the germline V gene (reference sequence). The CDR3 is 15 residues long. CDR3 sequence (DNA): TGTGCCTGGAGCGCAGAATTAAGCTCCTACAACGAGCAGTTCTTC. Translated: CAWSAELSSYNEQFF. The whole variable domain, remainder taken from reference TRBV30 and TRBJ2-1, is SQTIHQWPATLVQPVGSPLSLECTVEGTSNPNLYWYRQAAGRGLQLLFYSVGIGQISSEVPQNLSASRPQDRQFILSSKKLLLSDSGFYLCAWSAELSSYNEQFFGPGTRLTVL.

The CDR3 is CASSLDIASDEQYF. As DNA, the CDR3 is TGCGCCAGCAGCTTGGATATCGCCTCAGACGAGCAGTACTTC. V usage is TRBV5-1 and J usage is TRBJ2-7; no reliable D call. There are 14 residues in the CDR3. Trimming removed 0 bases from V and 5 bases from J, with 12 bases in between. The germline CDR1 and CDR2 sequences are SGHRS and YFSETQ.

This clone showed up just a few times. V gene TRBV7-9 combines with J gene TRBJ1-2; D is unresolved. With 1 base removed from V and 2 bases from J, the gap between germline ends came to 11 bases. This CDR3 region has 15 residues. Germline V lookup: CDR1 SEHNR, CDR2 FQNEAQ (reference sequence). The chain's CDR3 is CASSLGATKNYGYTF. DNA for the CDR3: TGTGCCAGCAGCTTAGGGGCTACTAAGAACTATGGCTACACCTTC. The full variable domain, in which reference TRBV7-9 and TRBJ1-2 provide the parts outside the CDR3, is DTGVSQNPRHKITKRGQNVTFRCDPISEHNRLYWYRQTLGQGPEFLTYFQNEAQLEKSRLLSDRFSAERPKGSFSTLEIQRTEQGDSAMYLCASSLGATKNYGYTFGSGTRLTVV.

V and J are TRBV28 and TRBJ1-5; possibly TRBD1 for D (6 bases). The length of the CDR3 is 14 residues. CDR1 MDHEN and CDR2 SYDVKM come from the germline V gene. Trimming took 11 bases from V and 4 from J, leaving 18 bases between them. The CDR3 loop is CASEPGRGNQPQHF. DNA of the CDR3: TGTGCCTCTGAACCCGGCAGGGGAAATCAGCCCCAGCATTTT. The full variable domain, in which reference TRBV28 and TRBJ1-5 provide the parts outside the CDR3, is DVKVTQSSRYLVKRTGEKVFLECVQDMDHENMFWYRQDPGLGLRLIYFSYDVKMKEKGDIPEGYSVSREKKERFSLILESASTNQTSMYLCASEPGRGNQPQHFGDGTRLSIL.

J is TRBJ2-1 and V is TRBV11-2; TRBD2 agrees at 10 bases. CDR3 length: 15 residues. Looked up from germline, CDR1 is SGHAT and CDR2 is FQNNGV. CDR3 region: CSSASGRAIGNEQFF. The CDR3 DNA follows: TGTAGCTCAGCGAGCGGGAGGGCCATTGGGAATGAGCAGTTCTTC. Full variable domain (missing parts from reference TRBV11-2 and TRBJ2-1): EAGVAQSPRYKIIEKRQSVAFWCNPISGHATLYWYQQILGQGPKLLIQFQNNGVVDDSQLPKDRFSAERLKGVDSTLKIQPAKLEDSAVYLCSSASGRAIGNEQFFGPGTRLTVL.

The J gene is TRBJ2-3, the V gene TRBV4-3; D might be TRBD1 or TRBD2, each matching 6 bases. The V end lost 5 bases, the J end lost 2 bases, and 14 bases lay between the germline ends. Germline CDR1 LGHNA, CDR2 YSLEER. The CDR3 is 15 amino acids. Here the CDR3 reads CASSVNREATDTQYF. Here the CDR3 DNA reads TGCGCCAGCAGCGTCAACAGGGAGGCCACAGATACGCAGTATTTT.

The V gene is TRBV11-2, the J gene TRBJ2-7; no clear D. The CDR3 spans 12 residues. Germline loops: CDR1 SGHAT, CDR2 FQNNGV. The V gene lost 4 bases and the J gene lost 7 bases, with 11 bases spanning the gap. The CDR3 region has the DNA TGTGCCAGCAGCTCAGGCGGTTTAGAGCAGTACTTC. Translated, it gives CASSSGGLEQYF. Based on the CDR3 plus reference TRBV11-2 and TRBJ2-7, the full variable domain is EAGVAQSPRYKIIEKRQSVAFWCNPISGHATLYWYQQILGQGPKLLIQFQNNGVVDDSQLPKDRFSAERLKGVDSTLKIQPAKLEDSAVYLCASSSGGLEQYFGPGTRLTVT.

In the case of this clone: A read error may be the cause here, since a much bigger clone is one base away. The chain links TRBV14 to TRBJ1-2; TRBD1 might be the D (6 bases). This CDR3 comprises 12 residues. Germline V CDR1 and CDR2: SGHDN, FVKESK. Trimming removed 5 bases from V and 4 bases from J, with 8 bases in between. The CDR3 loop reads CASSLGGYGYTF. The CDR3 region has the DNA TGTGCCAGCAGCTTAGGGGGCTATGGCTACACCTTC.

The chain links TRBV5-4 to TRBJ1-1; D remains unclear. V lost 0 bases to trimming and J lost 0 bases, with 6 bases between them. This CDR3 spans 14 amino acids. Germline CDR1 is SGHNT and CDR2 is YYREEE (reference sequence). The CDR3: CASSLGSMNTEAFF. The CDR3 DNA sequence: TGTGCCAGCAGCTTGGGCTCCATGAACACTGAAGCTTTCTTT.

The chain is built from TRBV13 and TRBJ2-3; possible D gene TRBD2, 5 bases. The germline gives CDR1 PRHDT, CDR2 FYEKMQ (reference sequence). Trimming removed 0 bases at V and 0 bases at J, with 7 bases between. The CDR3 is 15 residues long. CDR3 coding DNA: TGTGCCAGCAGCTTAGGCCGGGGTAGCACAGATACGCAGTATTTT. Translated, it gives CASSLGRGSTDTQYF. The full variable domain, with the rest looked up from reference TRBV13 and TRBJ2-3, is AAGVIQSPRHLIKEKRETATLKCYPIPRHDTVYWYQQGPGQDPQFLISFYEKMQSDKGSIPDRFSAQQFSDYHSELNMSSLELGDSALYFCASSLGRGSTDTQYFGPGTRLTVL.

This clone has a handful of counts. The chain recombines TRBV28 with TRBJ2-7; 9 nucleotides line up with TRBD1. The V gene's germline CDR1 is MDHEN and CDR2 SYDVKM. This CDR3 is built from 18 residues. Trimming removed 5 bases from V and 1 base from J; junction bases left unmatched: 15. The CDR3 protein is CASSGAPGTGSVSYEQYF. In DNA form, the CDR3 reads TGTGCCAGCAGTGGGGCCCCCGGGACAGGGTCGGTATCCTACGAGCAGTACTTC.

This clone was counted only a few times. The chain recombines TRBV10-3 with TRBJ2-1; 8 bases are a match to TRBD2. V gave up 5 bases and J gave up 6 bases; unmatched junction bases: 6. Per germline, CDR1 ENHRY and CDR2 SYGVKD. The CDR3 length is 14 residues. In DNA, the CDR3 is TGTGCCATCAGTTCGGGACTAGGCGTCAATGAGCAGTTCTTC. Its translation is CAISSGLGVNEQFF.

This clone appeared many times. V is TRBV7-5 and J is TRBJ2-3. TRBV7-5 is a pseudogene. CDR3 length: 13 residues. The CDR3 is CVRIRKGPYTQYF. As DNA, the CDR3 is TGTGTCAGAATTAGAAAAGGGCCTTATACGCAGTATTTT.

This clone was seen once. This chain links TRBV5-4 with TRBJ2-5; 14 bases fit TRBD2. The CDR3 is 16 residues long. Germline V CDR1 and CDR2: SGHNT, YYREEE (reference sequence). The J segment lost 5 bases and the V segment lost 4 bases, leaving 7 bases of the junction unmatched. The CDR3 reads CASSRGLAGGTETQYF. For the CDR3, the DNA is TGTGCCAGCAGCCGAGGACTAGCGGGAGGCACGGAGACCCAGTACTTC.

The rearrangement links TRBV28 to TRBJ2-7; no reliable D call. The V gene's germline CDR1 is MDHEN and CDR2 SYDVKM. The CDR3 runs 14 residues. Trimming shortened V by 7 bases and J by 6 bases, and 19 bases separated the two germline ends. The CDR3 spells CASNRRTLLGEQYF. The CDR3 nucleotides are TGTGCCAGCAACAGACGGACCCTCCTAGGCGAGCAGTACTTC.

V is TRBV4-2 and J is TRBJ1-5, with D possibly being TRBD1 (6 bases). From germline, CDR1 is LGHNA and CDR2 YNFKEQ. V shed 1 base and J shed 0 bases, with 7 bases lying between them. This CDR3 has 15 residues. The DNA for the CDR3 is TGTGCCAGCAGCCAAGGACAGGATAGCAATCAGCCCCAGCATTTT. This translates into CASSQGQDSNQPQHF.

The chain is built from TRBV5-6 and TRBJ1-1; D unresolved. The CDR3 contains 13 residues. Trimming took off 4 bases at V and 3 bases at J, with 10 bases between the two ends. Germline V CDR1 and CDR2: SGHDT, YYEEEE. The CDR3 loop reads CASSKRIHTEAFF. The CDR3, as DNA: TGTGCCAGCAGCAAAAGGATTCACACTGAAGCTTTCTTT. Combining the CDR3 with reference TRBV5-6 and TRBJ1-1 gives the whole variable domain DAGVTQSPTHLIKTRGQQVTLRCSPKSGHDTVSWYQQALGQGPQFIFQYYEEEERQRGNFPDRFSGHQFPNYSSELNVNALLLGDSALYLCASSKRIHTEAFFGQGTRLTVV.

The chain joins TRBV6-5 to TRBJ2-1; D might be TRBD1 (6 bases). V was trimmed by 6 bases and J by 9 bases, leaving 12 bases between them. CDR3 size: 12 residues. Germline V lookup: CDR1 MNHEY, CDR2 SVGAGI. In DNA form, the CDR3 reads TGTGCCAGCAGCCCCAGGGGTGGTGAGCAGTTCTTC. Residues: CASSPRGGEQFF.

The CDR3 DNA follows: TGTGCCAGCAGCGTGGTCTCGGGGAATGAGCAGTTCTTC. This translates into CASSVVSGNEQFF. This chain links TRBV9 with TRBJ2-1; D is possibly TRBD2 (5 bases). Germline loops: CDR1 SGDLS, CDR2 YYNGEE. The CDR3 is 13 residues long. The ends were cut back, 2 bases at V and 7 bases at J, with 10 bases in the middle.

The chain carries TRBV5-1 and TRBJ2-7; TRBD1 aligns across 7 bases. CDR1 is SGHRS, CDR2 YFSETQ, per germline. V was clipped by 0 bases and J by 5 bases; unmatched bases: 8. This CDR3 spans 15 amino acids. The CDR3 region has the DNA TGCGCCAGCAGCTTGGAGTACAGGGGCAAAAACGAGCAGTACTTC. Residues: CASSLEYRGKNEQYF.